This T cell receptor (beta chain) was identified in a study of early T cells in non-severe SARS-CoV-2 infection. Unique molecular identifiers were affixed to single, distinct cDNA molecules. One entry per CDR3 protein results from TCRdb running MiXCR on the 5' RACE reads. The sample shows some 40,000 distinct CDR3 sequences, 4.7% of them seen only once. The CDR3 extends over 13 amino acids. Germline assignment: CDR1 SEHNR and CDR2 FQNEAQ (reference sequence). V trimming: 10 bases; J trimming: 2 bases; junction bases outside the gene matches: 7. This TCR came from an adult who was a healthcare worker with PCR-confirmed SARS-CoV-2 infection or an uninfected control (not recorded which). The chain employs TRBV7-9 and TRBJ2-5, with 7 bases lining up with TRBD2. Sequenced input: whole blood. The CDR3 sequence is CATRMGGQETQYF. The CDR3 region has the DNA TGTGCCACCCGAATGGGGGGGCAAGAGACCCAGTACTTC.